There are many counts of the clone carrying this T cell receptor beta chain. No antigen is known for it. The study, taken as a whole, reports: Tumor memory CD4+ T cell TCR gene usage clustered with blood and lymph node memory CD4+ cells and lymph node naive CD4+ cells. Greatest tumor Treg TCR overlap was with tumor naive CD4+ cells. The larger cohort examined one V-J beta rearrangement, not whole repertoires.

The CDR3 sequence is 14 residues long. The trim removed 8 bases at V and 9 bases at J, leaving 11 bases unmatched. The germline V gene encodes CDR1 MNHEY and CDR2 SVGAGI. Each CDR3 protein gets one entry after TCRdb re-called the 5' RACE reads with MiXCR. Here the sample spans fewer than 80,000 distinct CDR3 sequences, around a fifth being singletons. Material for sequencing was memory CD4+ T cells sorted from a lymph node. As to subset: memory CD4+ T cells, CD4+CD45RO+CD25-. The receptor's source is a female donor with breast cancer. The chain uses TRBV6-5 and TRBJ2-1; 9 bases agree with TRBD1. The CDR3 DNA reads as TGTGCCAGCTCGACCGGGACAGGGAGAGGTGAGCAGTTCTTC. Its protein is CASSTGTGRGEQFF.